This T cell receptor beta chain was retrieved from a study of blood T cell repertoires in COVID-19. Study at large: Samples taken during acute and convalescent COVID-19 were collected in the United States, Italy and Spain. From T cells, B-cell-depleted T cells, or PBMCs came the material, which was cDNA or gDNA.

In the authors' methods: It was from reference gene primer amplification that nucleated cell counts were estimated. Generated by immunoSEQ multiplex PCR, the TCRdb table keeps only in-frame clones and is missing some. The DNA was the basis for D and trimming; V, J and clone size are from that table. The sample lists 100,000 or so clones, 87% seen once, with around a tenth in the top ten. The origin of this receptor is a woman in her thirties with acute or convalescent COVID-19. Material: peripheral blood.

CDR3 amino acids: CASSPTGDGNQPQHF. The CDR3 nucleotides are TGCGCCAGCAGCCCCACAGGGGATGGCAATCAGCCCCAGCATTTT. The rearrangement uses TRBV4-1 and TRBJ1-5, with 7 bases matching TRBD1. Trimming removed 4 bases from V and 2 bases from J; junction bases left unmatched: 5. The V gene's germline CDR1 is MGHRA and CDR2 YSYEKL. The CDR3 is 15 residues long.